This entry concerns a single T cell receptor beta chain. This sample is part of a study of glioma-infiltrating T cells. The CDR3 is 18 amino acids. In germline, CDR1 is SGHTA, CDR2 FQGNSA. V trimming: 4 bases; J trimming: 0 bases; junction bases outside the gene matches: 8. TCR alpha and beta CDR3 regions were amplified from RNA using iRepertoire nested multiplex PCR. A single record per CDR3 protein comes from TCRdb applying MiXCR to the multiplex PCR reads. This table has a few hundred thousand distinct CDR3 sequences, 41% appearing once. The chain has TRBV7-2 and TRBJ2-1; 11 bases match TRBD2. The sequenced sample consisted of glioma tissue, nonneoplastic brain tissue, or PBMCs (not recorded which). The receptor comes from a human donor with low-grade glioma or glioblastoma, undergoing nonglioma brain surgery, or in good health (not recorded which). CDR3 coding DNA: TGTGCCAGCAGCTCGCGACTAGCGGGACGGAGCTCCTACAATGAGCAGTTCTTC. Its translation: CASSSRLAGRSSYNEQFF.